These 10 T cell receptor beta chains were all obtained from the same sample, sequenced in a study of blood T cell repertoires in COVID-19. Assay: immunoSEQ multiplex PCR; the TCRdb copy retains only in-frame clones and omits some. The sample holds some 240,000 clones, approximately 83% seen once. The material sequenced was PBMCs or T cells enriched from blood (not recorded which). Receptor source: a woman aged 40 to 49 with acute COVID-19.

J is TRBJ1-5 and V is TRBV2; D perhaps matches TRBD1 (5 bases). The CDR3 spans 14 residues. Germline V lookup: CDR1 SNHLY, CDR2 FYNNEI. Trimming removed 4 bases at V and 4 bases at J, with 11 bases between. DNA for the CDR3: TGTGCCAGCAGTGCGCGACAGATTAATCAGCCCCAGCATTTT. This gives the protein CASSARQINQPQHF.

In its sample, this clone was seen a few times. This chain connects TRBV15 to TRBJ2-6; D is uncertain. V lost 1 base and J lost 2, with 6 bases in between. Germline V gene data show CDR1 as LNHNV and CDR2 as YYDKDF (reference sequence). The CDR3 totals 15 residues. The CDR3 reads CATSRAGPGANVLTF. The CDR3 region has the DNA TGTGCCACCAGCAGAGCCGGTCCTGGGGCCAACGTCCTGACTTTC.

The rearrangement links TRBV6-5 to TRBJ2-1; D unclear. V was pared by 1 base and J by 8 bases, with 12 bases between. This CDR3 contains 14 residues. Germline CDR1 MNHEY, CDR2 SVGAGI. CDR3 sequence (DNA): TGTGCCAGCAGTTACTTGACGGGTAATCATGAGCAGTTCTTC. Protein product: CASSYLTGNHEQFF.

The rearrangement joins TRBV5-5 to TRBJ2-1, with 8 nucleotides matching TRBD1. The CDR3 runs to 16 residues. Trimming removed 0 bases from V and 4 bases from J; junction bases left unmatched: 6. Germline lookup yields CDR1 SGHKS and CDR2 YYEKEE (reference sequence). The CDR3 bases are TGTGCCAGCAGCTTGGAGGGCAGGGGGCTATACAATGAGCAGTTCTTC. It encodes CASSLEGRGLYNEQFF.

CDR3 region: CASSLRQGGTEAFF. The CDR3 region has the DNA TGTGCCAGCAGCTTAAGACAGGGGGGCACTGAAGCTTTCTTT. This chain uses TRBV11-2 with TRBJ1-1; TRBD1 matches at 9 bases. Losses at the gene ends were 2 bases for V and 4 bases for J; bases not matched to a gene: 2. This CDR3 spans 14 amino acids. The germline V gene has CDR1 SGHAT and CDR2 FQNNGV.

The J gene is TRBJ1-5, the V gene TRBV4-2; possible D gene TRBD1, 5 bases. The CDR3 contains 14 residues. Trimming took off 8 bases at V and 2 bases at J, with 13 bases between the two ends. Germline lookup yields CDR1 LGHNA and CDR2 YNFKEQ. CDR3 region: CASSRGTRNQPQHF. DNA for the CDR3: TGTGCCAGCTCCCGCGGGACGCGCAATCAGCCCCAGCATTTT.

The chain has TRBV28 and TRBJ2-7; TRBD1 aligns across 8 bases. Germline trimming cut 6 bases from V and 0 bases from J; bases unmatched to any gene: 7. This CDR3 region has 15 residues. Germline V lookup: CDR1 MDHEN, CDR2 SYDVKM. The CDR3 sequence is CASRETGASSYEQYF. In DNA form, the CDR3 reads TGTGCCAGCAGGGAGACAGGGGCTAGCTCCTACGAGCAGTACTTC.

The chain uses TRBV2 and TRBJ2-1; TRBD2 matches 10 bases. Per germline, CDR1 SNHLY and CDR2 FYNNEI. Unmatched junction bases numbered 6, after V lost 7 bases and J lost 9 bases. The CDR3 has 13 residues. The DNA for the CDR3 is TGTGCCAGCAAGCCTAGCGGGAGTGTTGAGCAGTTCTTC. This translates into CASKPSGSVEQFF. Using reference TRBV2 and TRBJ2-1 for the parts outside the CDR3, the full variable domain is EPEVTQTPSHQVTQMGQEVILRCVPISNHLYFYWYRQILGQKVEFLVSFYNNEISEKSEIFDDQFSVERPDGSNFTLKIRSTKLEDSAMYFCASKPSGSVEQFFGPGTRLTVL.

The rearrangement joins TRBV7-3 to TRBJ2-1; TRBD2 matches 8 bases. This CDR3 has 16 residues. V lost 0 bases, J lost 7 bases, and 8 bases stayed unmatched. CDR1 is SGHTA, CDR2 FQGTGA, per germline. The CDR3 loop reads CASSLTVGRAFNEQFF. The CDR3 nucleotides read TGTGCCAGCAGCTTAACAGTCGGGAGGGCCTTTAATGAGCAGTTCTTC.

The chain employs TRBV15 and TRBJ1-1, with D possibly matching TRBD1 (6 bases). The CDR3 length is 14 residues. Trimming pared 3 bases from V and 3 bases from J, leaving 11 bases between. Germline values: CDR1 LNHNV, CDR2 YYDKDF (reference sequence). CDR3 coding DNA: TGTGCCACCAGCAGGTCCAGGGGAGACACTGAAGCTTTCTTT. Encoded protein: CATSRSRGDTEAFF.